This T cell receptor (beta chain) was recorded in a study of OX40 agonist ivuxolimab in advanced cancers. About the research overall: Age averaged roughly 60 years (range about 20 to 80), and 82.7% were male. Study-level points and caveats: At 0.1 to 3.0 mg/kg and by week 6, clonal expansion occurred in CD4+ and CD8+ blood T cells. Low levels of normalized T-cell clonal expansion also appeared in some nonresponders.

The V gene's germline CDR1 is MDHEN and CDR2 SYDVKM. The CDR3 spans 15 residues. Unmatched junction bases numbered 13, after V lost 8 bases and J lost 5 bases. Patients with a history of autoimmune disease or on systemic immunosuppression were excluded. Notes on this clone: Its antigen is undetermined.

The table came from immunoSEQ multiplex PCR; TCRdb's copy has only in-frame clones and leaves some out. The table shows approximately 84,000 clones, with just over 90% occurring only once. The sample was CD4+ or CD8+ T cells sorted from blood, taken in a trial of the OX40 agonist ivuxolimab. The clonotype was recovered from an adult with an advanced solid tumor such as melanoma, head and neck, liver or kidney cancer. The rearrangement joins TRBV28 to TRBJ2-7; 9 bases line up with TRBD2. In DNA form, the CDR3 reads TGTGCCAGCCGTACTGGGACTAGCCGGGTTAACGAGCAGTACTTC. It specifies CASRTGTSRVNEQYF.